The 16 T cell receptor beta chains listed next were all sequenced from one sample in a study of blood T cell repertoires in COVID-19. Sequencing used immunoSEQ multiplex PCR; TCRdb keeps in-frame clones, though not all of them. The sample lists roughly 62,000 clones, 78% occurring once. The source material was peripheral blood. These receptors all come from a human donor in a cohort sampled during active COVID-19.

The chain recombines TRBV29-1 with TRBJ1-1, with 7 bases aligning to TRBD1. With 7 bases clipped from V and 8 bases from J, the junction kept 13 bases outside the gene matches. The CDR3 sequence is 13 residues long. Germline lookup yields CDR1 SQVTM and CDR2 ANQGSEA. CDR3 protein: CSAQGGGNGEAFF. CDR3 bases: TGCAGCGCCCAGGGGGGTGGGAACGGCGAAGCTTTCTTT.

The rearrangement joins TRBV9 to TRBJ2-1; 8 nucleotides align to TRBD2. Losses at the gene ends were 4 bases for V and 2 bases for J; bases not matched to a gene: 5. The CDR3 sequence is 15 residues long. The germline V gene encodes CDR1 SGDLS and CDR2 YYNGEE. CDR3 protein: CASSPLGGAYNEQFF. In DNA, the CDR3 is TGTGCCAGCAGCCCCCTCGGGGGGGCCTACAATGAGCAGTTCTTC.

The chain couples TRBV7-9 to TRBJ2-1; 7 bases match TRBD2. The CDR3 consists of 13 residues. Germline loops: CDR1 SEHNR, CDR2 FQNEAQ (reference sequence). V lost 4 bases to trimming and J lost 10 bases; unmatched junction nucleotides: 7. The CDR3 reads CASSSLAEEEQFF. CDR3 DNA sequence: TGTGCCAGCAGCTCCCTAGCGGAGGAAGAGCAGTTCTTC.

The CDR3 loop reads CASSLLAGAIYNEQFF. CDR3 DNA sequence: TGTGCCAGCAGCTTATTGGCGGGGGCTATCTACAATGAGCAGTTCTTC. The rearrangement uses TRBV7-2 and TRBJ2-1, with a tentative D call TRBD2 (7 bases). The ends were cut back, 2 bases at V and 3 bases at J, with 14 bases in the middle. Germline values: CDR1 SGHTA, CDR2 FQGNSA. The length of the CDR3 is 16 residues.

This clone was counted once. A junction boundary mismatches the germline segment, possibly from a read error. Within the sample, other DNA sequences also encode this same CDR3. This chain links TRBV7-2 with TRBJ2-2; D perhaps matches TRBD2 (5 bases). The CDR3 runs to 13 residues. The germline CDR1 and CDR2 sequences are SGHTA and FQGNSA. The CDR3 loop is CASKAFLAGELFF. The CDR3 nucleotides read TGTGCCAGCAAAGCTTTTCTGGCCGGGGAGCTATTTTTT.

V usage is TRBV28 and J usage is TRBJ2-5, with 8 bases fitting TRBD2. The CDR3 loop spans 15 amino acids. Germline V gene lookup returns CDR1 MDHEN and CDR2 SYDVKM. V was pared by 3 bases and J by 4 bases, with 7 bases of the junction left unmatched. CDR3 nucleotide sequence: TGTGCCAGCAGTTTGAGAGCGGGAGCGGTAGAGACCCAGTACTTC. Translated, it gives CASSLRAGAVETQYF.

This clone was seen many times. Other DNA sequences in this specimen translate into the identical CDR3. This chain uses TRBV5-1 with TRBJ2-1; D uncertain. Trimming stripped 1 base from V and 0 bases from J, with 11 bases between. Germline V gene sequence: CDR1 SGHRS, CDR2 YFSETQ. The CDR3 extends over 16 amino acids. CDR3 sequence reads: CASSLKQPSSYNEQFF. CDR3 nucleotide sequence: TGCGCCAGCAGCTTGAAACAGCCGAGCTCCTACAATGAGCAGTTCTTC.

This chain links TRBV2 with TRBJ1-4; unclear D gene. Germline CDR1 reads SNHLY; CDR2 reads FYNNEI. The V end lost 2 bases, the J end lost 8 bases, and 12 bases lay between the germline ends. The CDR3 consists of 14 residues. The chain's CDR3 is CASSESWIGEKLFF. The CDR3 DNA sequence: TGTGCCAGCAGTGAAAGTTGGATCGGGGAAAAACTGTTTTTT.

By share, this clone counts as medium-sized. V gene TRBV3-1 (or the pseudogene TRBV3-2) combines with J gene TRBJ2-2; D unresolved. This CDR3 is built from 13 residues. V was pared by 1 base and J by 6 bases, with 6 bases between. The germline gives CDR1 LGHDT, CDR2 YNNKEL (reference sequence). This CDR3 is CASSQGLPGELFF. The CDR3 region has the DNA TGTGCCAGCAGCCAAGGGCTTCCCGGGGAGCTGTTTTTT.

The chain joins TRBV2 to TRBJ2-1; a weak D match, TRBD2 (5 bases). V was trimmed by 0 bases and J by 0 bases, leaving 12 bases between them. The CDR3 totals 17 residues. Germline V gene sequence: CDR1 SNHLY, CDR2 FYNNEI. The CDR3 is CASSEAREPFSYNEQFF. DNA for the CDR3: TGTGCCAGCAGTGAAGCTCGGGAACCCTTCTCCTACAATGAGCAGTTCTTC.

Only a few counts were recorded for this clone. The chain is built from TRBV9 and TRBJ2-5, with TRBD2 matching 8 bases. The CDR3 sequence is 15 residues long. V lost 4 bases to trimming and J lost 5 bases; unmatched junction nucleotides: 10. Per germline, CDR1 SGDLS and CDR2 YYNGEE. CDR3 bases: TGTGCCAGCAGCCTTGGGACGGAGCGGGGGGAGACCCAGTACTTC. Translated: CASSLGTERGETQYF. Looking up the rest from reference TRBV9 and TRBJ2-5 gives the full variable domain: DSGVTQTPKHLITATGQRVTLRCSPRSGDLSVYWYQQSLDQGLQFLIQYYNGEERAKGNILERFSAQQFPDLHSELNLSSLELGDSALYFCASSLGTERGETQYFGPGTRLLVL.

This chain's CDR3 is CASSPPSGRLAKNIQYF. The CDR3 nucleotides are TGTGCCAGCTCACCACCCAGCGGGCGCCTAGCCAAAAACATTCAGTACTTC. V is TRBV18 and J is TRBJ2-4, with D possibly matching TRBD2 (6 bases). The CDR3 is 17 amino acids. Trimming removed 0 bases from V and 0 bases from J, with 12 bases in between. CDR1 and CDR2 from the germline V gene are KGHSH and LQKENI. The full variable domain, completed using reference TRBV18 and TRBJ2-4, is NAGVMQNPRHLVRRRGQEARLRCSPMKGHSHVYWYRQLPEEGLKFMVYLQKENIIDESGMPKERFSAEFPKEGPSILRIQQVVRGDSAAYFCASSPPSGRLAKNIQYFGAGTRLSVL.

The chain links TRBV28 to TRBJ2-5; 7 positions match TRBD2. Looked up from germline, CDR1 is MDHEN and CDR2 is SYDVKM. Trimming removed 4 bases from V and 3 bases from J; junction bases left unmatched: 17. This CDR3 region has 18 residues. The CDR3 is CASSSYRGGSGGEETQYF. CDR3 coding DNA: TGTGCCAGCAGTTCCTATCGTGGCGGGAGCGGCGGGGAAGAGACCCAGTACTTC.

The chain carries TRBV5-1 and TRBJ2-3; D perhaps matches TRBD2 (7 bases). The V end lost 2 bases, the J end lost 6 bases, and 13 bases lay between the germline ends. The CDR3 runs 14 residues. CDR1 SGHRS and CDR2 YFSETQ come from the germline V gene. CDR3: CASSFKGGGDTQYF. CDR3 DNA sequence: TGCGCCAGCAGCTTCAAGGGGGGGGGCGATACGCAGTATTTT.

This clone was counted at least ten times. V gene TRBV4-1 combines with J gene TRBJ1-2; D may be TRBD1 (5 bases). With 1 base removed from V and 2 bases from J, the gap between germline ends came to 11 bases. The CDR3 loop spans 15 amino acids. Germline V gene lookup returns CDR1 MGHRA and CDR2 YSYEKL. Here the CDR3 DNA reads TGCGCCAGCAGCCAAGTGGTGACAGTCAACTATGGCTACACCTTC. Residues: CASSQVVTVNYGYTF.

The rearrangement joins TRBV29-1 to TRBJ1-2; D possibly corresponds to TRBD1 (6 bases). Germline assignment: CDR1 SQVTM and CDR2 ANQGSEA. The CDR3 sequence is 12 residues long. V lost 5 bases, J lost 5 bases, and 12 bases lay in between. The CDR3 is CSVSQGLYGYTF. As DNA, the CDR3 is TGCAGCGTTTCACAGGGATTATATGGCTACACCTTC.